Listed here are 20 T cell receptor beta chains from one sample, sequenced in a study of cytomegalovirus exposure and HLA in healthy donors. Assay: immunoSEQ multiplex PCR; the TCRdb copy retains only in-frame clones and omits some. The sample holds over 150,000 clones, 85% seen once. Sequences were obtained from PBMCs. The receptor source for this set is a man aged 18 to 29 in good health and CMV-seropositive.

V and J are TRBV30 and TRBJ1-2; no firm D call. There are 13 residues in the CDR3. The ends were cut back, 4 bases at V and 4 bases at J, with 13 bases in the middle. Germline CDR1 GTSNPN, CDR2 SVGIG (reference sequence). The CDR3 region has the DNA TGTGCCTGGAAAGAGGGAGGCCCCTATGGCTACACCTTC. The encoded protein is CAWKEGGPYGYTF.

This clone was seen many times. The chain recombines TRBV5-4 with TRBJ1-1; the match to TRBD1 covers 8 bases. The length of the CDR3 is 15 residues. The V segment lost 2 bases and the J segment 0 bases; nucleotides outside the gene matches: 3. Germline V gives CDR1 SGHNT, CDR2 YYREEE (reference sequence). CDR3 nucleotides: TGTGCCAGCAGCTTTGGACAGGGCCTGAACACTGAAGCTTTCTTT. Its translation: CASSFGQGLNTEAFF.

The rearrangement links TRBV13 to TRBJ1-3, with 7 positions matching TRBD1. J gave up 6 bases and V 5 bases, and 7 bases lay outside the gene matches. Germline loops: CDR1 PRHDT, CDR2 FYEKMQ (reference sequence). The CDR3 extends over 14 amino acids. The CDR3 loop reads CASSLGQVPNTIYF. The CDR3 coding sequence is TGTGCCAGCAGCCTCGGACAGGTTCCAAACACCATATATTTT.

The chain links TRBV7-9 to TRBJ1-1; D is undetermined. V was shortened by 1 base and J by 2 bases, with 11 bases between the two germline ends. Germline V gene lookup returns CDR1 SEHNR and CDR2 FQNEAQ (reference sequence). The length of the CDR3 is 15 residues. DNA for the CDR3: TGTGCCAGCAGCTTAGACAGCATCGGAAACACTGAAGCTTTCTTT. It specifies CASSLDSIGNTEAFF.

The CDR3, as DNA: TGCGCCAGCAGCTTGGCCAGGGGAACAGATACGCAGTATTTT. This translates into CASSLARGTDTQYF. The rearrangement uses TRBV5-1 and TRBJ2-3; D might be TRBD1 (6 bases). The CDR3 extends over 14 amino acids. Trimming shortened V by 0 bases and J by 3 bases, and 8 bases separated the two germline ends. Germline V gene sequence: CDR1 SGHRS, CDR2 YFSETQ.

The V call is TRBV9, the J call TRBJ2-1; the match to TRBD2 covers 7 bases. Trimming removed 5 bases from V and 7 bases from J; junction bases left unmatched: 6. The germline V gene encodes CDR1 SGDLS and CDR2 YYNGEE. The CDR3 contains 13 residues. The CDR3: CASSPLGGNEQFF. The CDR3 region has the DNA TGTGCCAGCAGTCCTCTGGGGGGGAATGAGCAGTTCTTC.

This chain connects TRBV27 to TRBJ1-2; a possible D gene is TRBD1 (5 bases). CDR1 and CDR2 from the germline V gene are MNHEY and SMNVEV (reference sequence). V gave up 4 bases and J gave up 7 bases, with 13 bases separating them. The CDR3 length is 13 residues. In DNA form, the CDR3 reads TGTGCCAGCAGTTATACGGGGGGAGGTGGCTACACCTTC. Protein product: CASSYTGGGGYTF.

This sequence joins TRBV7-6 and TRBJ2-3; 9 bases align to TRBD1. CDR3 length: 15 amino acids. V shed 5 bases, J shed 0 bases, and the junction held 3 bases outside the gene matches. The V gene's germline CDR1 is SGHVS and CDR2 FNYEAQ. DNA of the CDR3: TGTGCCAGCAGCCCGGGACAGGGTAGCACAGATACGCAGTATTTT. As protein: CASSPGQGSTDTQYF.

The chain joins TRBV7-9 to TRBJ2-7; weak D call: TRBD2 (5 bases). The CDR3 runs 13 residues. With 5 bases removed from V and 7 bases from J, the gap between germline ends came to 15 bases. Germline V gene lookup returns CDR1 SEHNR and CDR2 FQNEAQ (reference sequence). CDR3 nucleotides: TGTGCCAGCAGCCCCGTACACTCGGGAGAGCAGTACTTC. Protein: CASSPVHSGEQYF.

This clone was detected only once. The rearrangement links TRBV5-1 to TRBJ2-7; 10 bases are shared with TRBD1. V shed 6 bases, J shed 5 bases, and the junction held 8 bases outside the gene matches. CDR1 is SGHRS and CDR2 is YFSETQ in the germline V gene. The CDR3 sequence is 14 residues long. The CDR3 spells CASTTGTGENEQYF. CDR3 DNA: TGCGCCAGCACTACCGGGACAGGGGAGAACGAGCAGTACTTC.

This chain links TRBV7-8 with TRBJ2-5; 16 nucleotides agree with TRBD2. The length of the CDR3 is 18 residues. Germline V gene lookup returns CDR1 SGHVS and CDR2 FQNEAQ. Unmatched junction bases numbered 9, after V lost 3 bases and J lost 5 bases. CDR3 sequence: CASSLGLAGGRITETQYF. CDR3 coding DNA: TGTGCCAGCAGCTTGGGACTAGCGGGGGGGCGAATAACGGAGACCCAGTACTTC.

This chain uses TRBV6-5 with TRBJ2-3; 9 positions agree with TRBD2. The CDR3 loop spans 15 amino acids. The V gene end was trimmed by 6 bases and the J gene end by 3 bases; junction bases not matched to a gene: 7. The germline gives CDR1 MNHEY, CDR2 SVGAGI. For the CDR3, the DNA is TGTGCCAGCAGCAATAGCGGGAGTGCGACAGATACGCAGTATTTT. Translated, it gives CASSNSGSATDTQYF.

This CDR3 reads CASSFPARRTGELFF. The CDR3 DNA sequence: TGTGCCAGCAGTTTTCCGGCCAGGAGGACCGGGGAGCTGTTTTTT. The rearrangement uses TRBV28 and TRBJ2-2; possibly TRBD2 for D (5 bases). In germline, CDR1 is MDHEN, CDR2 SYDVKM. V gave up 3 bases and J gave up 5 bases, with 13 bases separating them. The CDR3 runs to 15 residues.

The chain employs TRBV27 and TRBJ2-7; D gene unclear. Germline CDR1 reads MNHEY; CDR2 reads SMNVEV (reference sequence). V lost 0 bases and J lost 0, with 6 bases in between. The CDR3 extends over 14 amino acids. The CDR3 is CASSLSPSSYEQYF. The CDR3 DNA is TGTGCCAGCAGTTTATCCCCCAGCTCCTACGAGCAGTACTTC.

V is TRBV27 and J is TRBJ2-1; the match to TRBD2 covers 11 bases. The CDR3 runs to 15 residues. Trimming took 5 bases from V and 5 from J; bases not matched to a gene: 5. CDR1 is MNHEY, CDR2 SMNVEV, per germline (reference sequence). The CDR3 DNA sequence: TGTGCCAGCAGTATTACTAGCGGGAGTCACAATGAGCAGTTCTTC. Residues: CASSITSGSHNEQFF.

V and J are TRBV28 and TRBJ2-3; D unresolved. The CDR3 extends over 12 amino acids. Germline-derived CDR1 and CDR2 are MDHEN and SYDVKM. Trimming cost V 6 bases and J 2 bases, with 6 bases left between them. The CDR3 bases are TGTGCCAGCAGCCAGAACACAGATACGCAGTATTTT. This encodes CASSQNTDTQYF.

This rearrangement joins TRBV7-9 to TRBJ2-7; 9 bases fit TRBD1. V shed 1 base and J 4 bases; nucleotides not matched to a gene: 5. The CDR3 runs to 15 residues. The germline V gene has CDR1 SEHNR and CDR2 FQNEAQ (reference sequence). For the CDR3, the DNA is TGTGCCAGCAGCTTAGATGGGACAGGGTTTTACGAGCAGTACTTC. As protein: CASSLDGTGFYEQYF.

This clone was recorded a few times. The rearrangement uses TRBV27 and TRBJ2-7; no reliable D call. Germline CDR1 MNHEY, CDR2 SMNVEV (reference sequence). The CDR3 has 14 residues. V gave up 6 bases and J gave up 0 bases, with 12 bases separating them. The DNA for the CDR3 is TGTGCCAGCAGGACTCGACCGGACTCCTACGAGCAGTACTTC. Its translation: CASRTRPDSYEQYF.

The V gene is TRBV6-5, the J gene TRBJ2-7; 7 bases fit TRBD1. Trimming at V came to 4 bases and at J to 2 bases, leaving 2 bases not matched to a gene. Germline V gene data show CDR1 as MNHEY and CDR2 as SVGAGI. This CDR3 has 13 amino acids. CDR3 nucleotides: TGTGCCAGCAGTTTCGGACAGGCCTACGAGCAGTACTTC. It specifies CASSFGQAYEQYF.

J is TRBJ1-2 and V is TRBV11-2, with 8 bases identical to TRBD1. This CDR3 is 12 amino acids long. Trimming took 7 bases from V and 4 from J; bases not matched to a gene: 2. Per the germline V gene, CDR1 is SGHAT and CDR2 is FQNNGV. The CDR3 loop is CASTGQGYGYTF. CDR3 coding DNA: TGTGCCAGCACCGGACAGGGCTATGGCTACACCTTC.